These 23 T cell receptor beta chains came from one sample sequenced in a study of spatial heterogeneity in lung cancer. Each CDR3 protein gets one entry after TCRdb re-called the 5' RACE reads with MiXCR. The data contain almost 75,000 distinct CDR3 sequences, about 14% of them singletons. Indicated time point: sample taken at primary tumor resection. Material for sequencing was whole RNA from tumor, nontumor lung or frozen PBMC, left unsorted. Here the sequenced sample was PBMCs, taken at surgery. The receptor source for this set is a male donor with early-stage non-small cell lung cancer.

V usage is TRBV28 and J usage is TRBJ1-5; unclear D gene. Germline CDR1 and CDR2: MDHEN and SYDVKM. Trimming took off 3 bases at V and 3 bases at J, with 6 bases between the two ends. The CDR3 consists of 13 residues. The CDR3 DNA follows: TGTGCCAGCAGTTTGGGAGTCAATCAGCCCCAGCATTTT. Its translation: CASSLGVNQPQHF. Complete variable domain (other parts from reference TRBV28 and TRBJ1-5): DVKVTQSSRYLVKRTGEKVFLECVQDMDHENMFWYRQDPGLGLRLIYFSYDVKMKEKGDIPEGYSVSREKKERFSLILESASTNQTSMYLCASSLGVNQPQHFGDGTRLSIL.

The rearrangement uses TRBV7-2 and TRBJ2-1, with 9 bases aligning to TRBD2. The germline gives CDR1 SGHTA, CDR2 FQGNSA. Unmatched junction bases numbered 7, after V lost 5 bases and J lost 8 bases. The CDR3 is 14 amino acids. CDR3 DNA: TGTGCCAGCAGCCTTAGCGGGGGAATTGATGAGCAGTTCTTC. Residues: CASSLSGGIDEQFF.

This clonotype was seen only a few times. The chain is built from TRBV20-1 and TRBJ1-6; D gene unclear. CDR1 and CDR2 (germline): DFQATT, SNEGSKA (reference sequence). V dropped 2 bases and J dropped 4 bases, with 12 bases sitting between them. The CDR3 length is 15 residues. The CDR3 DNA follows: TGCAGTGCTAGACCTCCGGACGGGTATAATTCACCCCTCCACTTT. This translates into CSARPPDGYNSPLHF.

CDR3 protein: CASSSGPGSTGELFF. CDR3 coding DNA: TGTGCCAGCAGCTCGGGACCGGGGAGCACCGGGGAGCTGTTTTTT. The rearrangement joins TRBV13 to TRBJ2-2; D possibly uses TRBD1 or TRBD2 (5 bases each). Germline CDR1 and CDR2: PRHDT and FYEKMQ (reference sequence). This CDR3 is 15 amino acids long. Trimming took 4 bases from V and 4 from J, leaving 13 bases between them.

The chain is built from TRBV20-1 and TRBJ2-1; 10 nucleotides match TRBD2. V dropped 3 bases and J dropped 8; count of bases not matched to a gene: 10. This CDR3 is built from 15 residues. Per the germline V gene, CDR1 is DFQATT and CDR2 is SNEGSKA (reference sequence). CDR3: CSASSWPSGSYEQFF. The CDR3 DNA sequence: TGCAGTGCTAGTTCCTGGCCTAGCGGGAGCTATGAGCAGTTCTTC.

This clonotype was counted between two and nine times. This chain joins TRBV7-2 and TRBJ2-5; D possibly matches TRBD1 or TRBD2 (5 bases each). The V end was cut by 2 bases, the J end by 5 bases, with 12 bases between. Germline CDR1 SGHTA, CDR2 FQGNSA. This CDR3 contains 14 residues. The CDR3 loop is CASSLWGNGETQYF. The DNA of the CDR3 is TGTGCCAGCAGCTTATGGGGGAACGGGGAGACCCAGTACTTC.

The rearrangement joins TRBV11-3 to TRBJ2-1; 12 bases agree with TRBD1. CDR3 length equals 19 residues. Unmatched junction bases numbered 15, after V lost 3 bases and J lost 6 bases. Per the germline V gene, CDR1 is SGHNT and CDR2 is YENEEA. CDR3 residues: CASSFRDRGQGRVVNEQFF. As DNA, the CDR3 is TGTGCCAGCAGCTTCCGGGACAGGGGGCAAGGTAGGGTAGTCAATGAGCAGTTCTTC.

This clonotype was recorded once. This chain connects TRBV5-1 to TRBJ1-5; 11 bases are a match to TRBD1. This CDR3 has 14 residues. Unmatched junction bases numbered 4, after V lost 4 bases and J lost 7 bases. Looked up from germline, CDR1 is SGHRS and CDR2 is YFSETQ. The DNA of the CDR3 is TGCGCCAGCAGCCGGACAGGGGGCGACCAGCCCCAGCATTTT. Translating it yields CASSRTGGDQPQHF.

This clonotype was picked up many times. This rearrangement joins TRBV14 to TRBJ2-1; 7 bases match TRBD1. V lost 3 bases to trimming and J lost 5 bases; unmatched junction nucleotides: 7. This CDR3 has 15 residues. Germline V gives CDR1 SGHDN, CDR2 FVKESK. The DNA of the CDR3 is TGTGCCAGCAGCCACTACAGGGGCCCGAACAATGAGCAGTTCTTC. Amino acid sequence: CASSHYRGPNNEQFF.

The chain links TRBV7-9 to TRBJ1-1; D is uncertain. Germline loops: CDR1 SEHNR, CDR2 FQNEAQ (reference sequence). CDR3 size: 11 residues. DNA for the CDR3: TGTGCTTCCGCGGGCGTAACTGAAGCTTTCTTT. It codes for CASAGVTEAFF.

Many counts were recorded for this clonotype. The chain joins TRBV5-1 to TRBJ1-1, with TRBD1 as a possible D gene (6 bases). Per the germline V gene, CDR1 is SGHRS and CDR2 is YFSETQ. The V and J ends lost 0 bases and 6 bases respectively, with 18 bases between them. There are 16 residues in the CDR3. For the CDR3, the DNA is TGCGCCAGCAGCTTGGCCGGCGGGGGCGACGGGGCTGAAGCTTTCTTT. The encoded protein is CASSLAGGGDGAEAFF.

CDR3 coding DNA: TGTGCCAGCAGCTTACTGGCGGGAGGAAGCGAGCAGTACTTC. It specifies CASSLLAGGSEQYF. The chain joins TRBV7-2 to TRBJ2-7; 8 bases agree with TRBD2. The V and J ends lost 2 bases and 6 bases, in that order; junction bases with no gene match: 6. The CDR3 spans 14 residues. From germline, CDR1 is SGHTA and CDR2 FQGNSA.

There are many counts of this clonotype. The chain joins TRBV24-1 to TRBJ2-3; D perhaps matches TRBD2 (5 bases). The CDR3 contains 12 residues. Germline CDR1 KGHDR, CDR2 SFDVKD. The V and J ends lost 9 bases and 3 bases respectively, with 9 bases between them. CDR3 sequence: CATRGLTDTQYF. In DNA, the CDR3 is TGTGCCACCCGAGGGCTTACAGATACGCAGTATTTT.

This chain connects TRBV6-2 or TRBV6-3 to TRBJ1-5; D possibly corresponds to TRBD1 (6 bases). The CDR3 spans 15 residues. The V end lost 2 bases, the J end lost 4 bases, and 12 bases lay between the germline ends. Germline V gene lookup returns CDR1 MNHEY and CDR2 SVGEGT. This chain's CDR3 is CASSYAGAFNQPQHF. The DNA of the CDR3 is TGTGCCAGCAGTTACGCGGGGGCCTTTAATCAGCCCCAGCATTTT.

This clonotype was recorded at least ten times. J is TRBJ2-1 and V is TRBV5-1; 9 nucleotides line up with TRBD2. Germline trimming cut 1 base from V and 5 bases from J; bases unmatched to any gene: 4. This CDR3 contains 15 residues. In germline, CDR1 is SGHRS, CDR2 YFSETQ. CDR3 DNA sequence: TGCGCCAGCAGCTTGAGTAGCGGGAGTCACAATGAGCAGTTCTTC. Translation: CASSLSSGSHNEQFF.

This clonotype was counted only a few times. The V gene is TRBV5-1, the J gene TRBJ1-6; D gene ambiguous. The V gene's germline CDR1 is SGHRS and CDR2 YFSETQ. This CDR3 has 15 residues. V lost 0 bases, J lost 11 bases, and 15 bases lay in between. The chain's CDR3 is CASSLEVRSGAPLHF. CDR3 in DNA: TGCGCCAGCAGCTTGGAAGTCCGCTCCGGCGCACCCCTCCACTTT. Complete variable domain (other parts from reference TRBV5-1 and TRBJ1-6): KAGVTQTPRYLIKTRGQQVTLSCSPISGHRSVSWYQQTPGQGLQFLFEYFSETQRNKGNFPGRFSGRQFSNSRSEMNVSTLELGDSALYLCASSLEVRSGAPLHFGNGTRLTVT.

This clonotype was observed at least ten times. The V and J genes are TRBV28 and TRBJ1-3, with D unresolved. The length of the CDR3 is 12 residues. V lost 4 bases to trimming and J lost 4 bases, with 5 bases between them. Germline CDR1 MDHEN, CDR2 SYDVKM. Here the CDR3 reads CASSSWGNTIYF. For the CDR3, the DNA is TGTGCCAGCAGTTCATGGGGAAACACCATATATTTT.

The CDR3 DNA sequence: TGTGCCTGTGACAAAGACTCTAACTATGGCTACACCTTC. Amino acids: CACDKDSNYGYTF. The chain joins TRBV30 to TRBJ1-2; D gene unclear. In germline, CDR1 is GTSNPN, CDR2 SVGIG (reference sequence). Trimming removed 6 bases at V and 0 bases at J, with 11 bases between. The CDR3 consists of 13 residues.

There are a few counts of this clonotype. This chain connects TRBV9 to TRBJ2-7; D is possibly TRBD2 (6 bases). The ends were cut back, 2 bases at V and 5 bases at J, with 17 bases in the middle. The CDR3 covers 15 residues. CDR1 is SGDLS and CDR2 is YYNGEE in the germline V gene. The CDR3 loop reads CASSVGGPVVDEQYF. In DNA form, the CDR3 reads TGTGCCAGCAGCGTTGGAGGGCCGGTTGTGGACGAGCAGTACTTC.

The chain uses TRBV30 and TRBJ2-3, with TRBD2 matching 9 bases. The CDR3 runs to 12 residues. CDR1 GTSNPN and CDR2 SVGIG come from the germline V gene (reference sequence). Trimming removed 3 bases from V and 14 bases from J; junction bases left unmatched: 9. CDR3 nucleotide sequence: TGTGCCTGGAGGGTAGCGGGAGAAGGCGGGTATTTT. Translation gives CAWRVAGEGGYF.

CDR3: CASTSGTSLTGELFF. As DNA, the CDR3 is TGTGCCAGTACCTCCGGGACTAGCCTGACCGGGGAGCTGTTTTTT. The chain has TRBV4-2 and TRBJ2-2, with 9 nucleotides matching TRBD2. This CDR3 has 15 amino acids. Germline values: CDR1 LGHNA, CDR2 YNFKEQ. V was pared by 9 bases and J by 5 bases, with 10 bases of the junction left unmatched.

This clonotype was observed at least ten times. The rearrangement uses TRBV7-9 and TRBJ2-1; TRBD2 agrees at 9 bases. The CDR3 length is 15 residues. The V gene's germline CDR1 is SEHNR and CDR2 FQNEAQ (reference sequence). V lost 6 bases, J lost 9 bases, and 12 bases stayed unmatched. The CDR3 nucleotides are TGTGCCAGCAGGGCCGGTAGCGGGAGAGCGTTTGAGCAGTTCTTC. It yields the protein CASRAGSGRAFEQFF.

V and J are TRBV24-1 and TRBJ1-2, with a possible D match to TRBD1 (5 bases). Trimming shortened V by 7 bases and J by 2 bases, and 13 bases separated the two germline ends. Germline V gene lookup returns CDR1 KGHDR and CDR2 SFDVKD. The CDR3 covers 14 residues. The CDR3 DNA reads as TGTGCCACCAGCTTTGGGACGGGGAACTATGGCTACACCTTC. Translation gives CATSFGTGNYGYTF.